This TCR beta chain was identified during a study of T-cell memory formation after mild COVID-19. This clonotype was seen only a few times. No antigen is known for it. Trimming stripped 6 bases from V and 2 bases from J, with 16 bases between. The CDR3 has 16 residues. Overall study findings and caveats: There were some responding clones in pre-infection memory, which suggested that cross-reactive memory had joined. Day 15 to 85 contracting clones showed balanced CD4/CD8; later expanders leaned CD4+. The study found contracting CD4+ clones mainly in CM and EM and contracting CD8+ clones in EMRA.

cDNA libraries for TCR alpha and TCR beta, carrying sample barcodes and UMIs, came from 5'RACE with constant-segment primers. TCRdb analysed the 5' RACE reads with MiXCR anew, one entry per CDR3 protein. The sample lists approximately 150,000 distinct CDR3 sequences; roughly 15% were seen once. Sequencing input: PBMCs or a T cell subset sorted from them (not recorded which). This receptor was obtained from an adult woman who had mild COVID-19 (a few samples of this study predate the infection). Cell type and time point are not known. This chain connects TRBV12-3 or TRBV12-4 to TRBJ2-2; D is undetermined. CDR3 in amino acids: CASSPPRHGNTGELFF. The CDR3 region has the DNA TGTGCCAGCAGCCCCCCTCGGCACGGTAACACCGGGGAGCTGTTTTTT.